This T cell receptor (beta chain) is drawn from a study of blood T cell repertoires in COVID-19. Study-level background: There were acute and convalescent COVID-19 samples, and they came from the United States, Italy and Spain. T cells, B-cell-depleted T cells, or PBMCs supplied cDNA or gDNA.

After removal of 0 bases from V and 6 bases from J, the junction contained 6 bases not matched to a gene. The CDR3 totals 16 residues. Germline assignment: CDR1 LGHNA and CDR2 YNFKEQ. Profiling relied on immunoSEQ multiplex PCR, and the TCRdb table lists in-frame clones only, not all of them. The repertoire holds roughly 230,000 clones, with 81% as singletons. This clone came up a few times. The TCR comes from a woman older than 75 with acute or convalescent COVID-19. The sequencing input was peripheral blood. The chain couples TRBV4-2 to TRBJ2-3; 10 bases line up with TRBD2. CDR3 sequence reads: CASSQDRTSGGDTQYF. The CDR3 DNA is TGTGCCAGCAGCCAAGACAGGACTAGCGGAGGGGATACGCAGTATTTT.